The text below deals with one T cell receptor (beta chain). These data are taken from a study of preoperative IRX-2 immunotherapy in early breast cancer. The V and J ends lost 8 bases and 0 bases respectively, with 11 bases between them. There are 13 residues in the CDR3. Germline V lookup: CDR1 GTSNPN, CDR2 SVGIG (reference sequence). This table comes from immunoSEQ multiplex PCR, and its TCRdb copy is limited to in-frame clones, with some not included. The table has under 3,000 clones, around four fifths seen once; the top ten hold about 12%. Specified treatment: preoperative locoregional IRX-2 cytokine immunotherapy.

This TCR was sampled from a human donor with breast cancer. The material was tumor tissue, obtained before IRX-2 immunotherapy. The chain joins TRBV30 to TRBJ1-3, with D possibly being TRBD1 (5 bases). The CDR3 is CAGTDISGNTIYF. DNA for the CDR3: TGTGCCGGGACGGACATCTCTGGAAACACCATATATTTT.